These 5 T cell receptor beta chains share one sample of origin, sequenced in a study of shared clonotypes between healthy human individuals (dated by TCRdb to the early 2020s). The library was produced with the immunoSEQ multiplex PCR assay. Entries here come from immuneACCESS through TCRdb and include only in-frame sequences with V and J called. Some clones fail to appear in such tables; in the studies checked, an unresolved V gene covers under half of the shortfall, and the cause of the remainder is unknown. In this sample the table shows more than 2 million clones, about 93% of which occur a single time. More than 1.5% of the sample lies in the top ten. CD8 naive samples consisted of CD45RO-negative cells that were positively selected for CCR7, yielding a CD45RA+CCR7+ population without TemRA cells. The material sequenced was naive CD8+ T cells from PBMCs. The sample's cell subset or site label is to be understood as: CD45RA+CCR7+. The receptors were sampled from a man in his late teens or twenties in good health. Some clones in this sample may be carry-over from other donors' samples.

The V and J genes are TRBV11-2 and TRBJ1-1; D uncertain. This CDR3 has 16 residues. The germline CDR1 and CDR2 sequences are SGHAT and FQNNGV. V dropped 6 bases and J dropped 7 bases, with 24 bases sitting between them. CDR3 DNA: TGTGCCAGCAGACTACTCGGCTGGGGAAAGGGAAATGAAGCTTTCTTT. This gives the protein CASRLLGWGKGNEAFF. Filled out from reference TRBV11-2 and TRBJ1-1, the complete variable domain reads EAGVAQSPRYKIIEKRQSVAFWCNPISGHATLYWYQQILGQGPKLLIQFQNNGVVDDSQLPKDRFSAERLKGVDSTLKIQPAKLEDSAVYLCASRLLGWGKGNEAFFGQGTRLTVV.

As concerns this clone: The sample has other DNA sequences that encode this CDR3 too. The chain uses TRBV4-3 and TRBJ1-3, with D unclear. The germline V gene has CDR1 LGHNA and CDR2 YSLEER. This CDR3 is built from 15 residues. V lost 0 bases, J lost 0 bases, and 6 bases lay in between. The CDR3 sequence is CASSQDPSSGNTIYF. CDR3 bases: TGCGCCAGCAGCCAAGACCCGAGCTCTGGAAACACCATATATTTT.

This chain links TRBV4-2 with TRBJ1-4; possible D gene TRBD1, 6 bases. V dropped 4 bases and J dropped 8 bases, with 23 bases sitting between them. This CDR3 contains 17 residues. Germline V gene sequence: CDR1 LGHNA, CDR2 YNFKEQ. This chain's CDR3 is CASSPRGGAYDAEKLFF. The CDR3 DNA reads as TGTGCCAGCAGCCCCCGCGGGGGGGCTTATGATGCCGAAAAACTGTTTTTT.

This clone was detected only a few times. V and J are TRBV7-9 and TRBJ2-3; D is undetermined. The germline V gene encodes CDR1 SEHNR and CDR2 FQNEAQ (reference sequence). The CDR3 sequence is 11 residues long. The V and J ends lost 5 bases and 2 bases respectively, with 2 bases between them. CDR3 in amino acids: CASSATDTQYF. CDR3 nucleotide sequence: TGTGCCAGCAGCGCCACAGATACGCAGTATTTT.

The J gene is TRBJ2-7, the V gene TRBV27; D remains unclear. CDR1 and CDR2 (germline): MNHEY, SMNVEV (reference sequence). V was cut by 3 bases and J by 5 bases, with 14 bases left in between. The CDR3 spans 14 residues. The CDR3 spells CASSLRGPVHEQYF. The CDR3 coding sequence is TGTGCCAGCAGTTTGCGCGGACCGGTCCACGAGCAGTACTTC.